This T cell receptor (beta chain) stems from a study of CD8 T cells in ankylosing spondylitis. At least ten counts were recorded for this clonotype. TCRdb used MiXCR to reprocess the 5' RACE reads, holding one entry per CDR3 protein. The data hold fewer than 200,000 distinct CDR3 sequences, with roughly 20% observed a single time. Sequenced input: blood, either unsorted or a sorted T cell fraction (not recorded which). This clonotype originated in a male donor between 5 and 35 years old with ankylosing spondylitis or in good health (not recorded which).

In nucleotides, the CDR3 is TGTGCCAGCAGCTTAGCAGGGCTCACAGATACGCAGTATTTT. Translated: CASSLAGLTDTQYF. The gene calls are TRBV7-2 and TRBJ2-3; D ambiguous. V dropped 0 bases and J dropped 2 bases, with 6 bases sitting between them. The CDR3 runs to 14 residues. Germline V lookup: CDR1 SGHTA, CDR2 FQGNSA. Filled out from reference TRBV7-2 and TRBJ2-3, the complete variable domain reads GAGVSQSPSNKVTEKGKDVELRCDPISGHTALYWYRQSLGQGLEFLIYFQGNSAPDKSGLPSDRFSAERTGGSVSTLTIQRTQQEDSAVYLCASSLAGLTDTQYFGPGTRLTVL.